This is a list of T cell receptor beta chains from one sample in a study of CD8 T cells in Susac syndrome. A single record per CDR3 protein comes from TCRdb applying MiXCR to the immunoSEQ multiplex PCR reads. Among some 220,000 distinct CDR3 sequences listed, about 95% were seen once. The sample consisted of CD4+ T cells from PBMCs. The receptors come from a human donor with multiple sclerosis. The CDR3 runs from the conserved cysteine through the conserved F or W. The D gene is left open where the match is weak. Not every row has a clone size; where given, it reads once, few, many or a size class.

TGTGCCACCAGTGATACCGGACAGAAAAAAGAGACCCAGTACTTC | CATSDTGQKKETQYF | 15 | . | . | TRBJ2-5 | TRBV24-1
TGTGCCAGCAGTTTCTGGAAAAGGAGAGACGAGCAGTACTTC | CASSFWKRRDEQYF | 14 | . | . | TRBJ2-7 | TRBV28
TGTGCCTGTTGGGGTGAAGAGACCCAGTACTTC | CACWGEETQYF | 11 | . | . | TRBJ2-5 | TRBV30
TGTGCCAGCAGCCAAGATCCGGGACCCATAATCTACAATGAGCAGTTCTTC | CASSQDPGPIIYNEQFF | 17 | . | . | TRBJ2-1 | TRBV14
TGTGCCAGCAGTGAAGTGTGGGACAAAACCTACGAGCAGTACTTC | CASSEVWDKTYEQYF | 15 | . | . | TRBJ2-7 | TRBV2
TGTGCCAGCAGTTACTCTGAAGAGGTCCCTTTCTTC | CASSYSEEVPFF | 12 | . | . | TRBJ2-5 | TRBV6-6
TGCAGCGTTGTTAGACAAATCTCCTACAATGAGCAGTTCTTC | CSVVRQISYNEQFF | 14 | . | once | TRBJ2-1 | TRBV29-1
TGTGCCAGCAGTGTGACAGTCTCCTCCTACGAGCAGTACTTC | CASSVTVSSYEQYF | 14 | . | once | TRBJ2-7 | TRBV6-5
TGTGCCAGCAAACAGGTCCAGGGCGAGCAGTACTTC | CASKQVQGEQYF | 12 | . | . | TRBJ2-7 | TRBV2
TGCGGTGCGCGGGGCTCCTACGAGCAGTACTTC | CGARGSYEQYF | 11 | . | . | TRBJ2-7 | TRBV20-1
TGTGCCAGCAGCCCCTCAGGGACTAGCTTTGTCGAGCAGTACTTC | CASSPSGTSFVEQYF | 15 | TRBD2 | . | TRBJ2-7 | TRBV28
TGCGCCAGCAGCTCGGGGAACTCGGCTTTCTTT | CASSSGNSAFF | 11 | . | . | TRBJ1-1 | TRBV5-1
TGTGCCAGCAGCCAAGAGTTAATGGGTATCCACGAGCAGTACTTC | CASSQELMGIHEQYF | 15 | . | . | TRBJ2-7 | TRBV14
TGTGCCATCAGTGAGGGCGGATCGAACACCGGGGAGCTGTTTTTT | CAISEGGSNTGELFF | 15 | . | . | TRBJ2-2 | TRBV10-3
TGTGCCAGCAGTGAAGTTAACGGACGCTGGGGGGAGACCCAGTACTTC | CASSEVNGRWGETQYF | 16 | . | . | TRBJ2-5 | TRBV25-1
TGTGCCAGCAGCGTAGCTATGGCGGCCGGGGAGCTGTTTTTT | CASSVAMAAGELFF | 14 | . | . | TRBJ2-2 | TRBV9
TGTGCCAGCAGCTCTGGACTAGTTGGGGGGGAAGAGCAGTTCTTC | CASSSGLVGGEEQFF | 15 | TRBD2 | . | TRBJ2-1 | TRBV11-2
TGTGCCAGCAGTTTAGGGACCTCTAGGGTTCGGCATGAGCAGTTCTTC | CASSLGTSRVRHEQFF | 16 | . | . | TRBJ2-1 | TRBV27
TGCAGCGTTCAGGGGTCCTACGAGCAGTACTTC | CSVQGSYEQYF | 11 | . | few | TRBJ2-7 | TRBV29-1
TGCAGCGTATCGTACGGGACAGATCCCAATCAGCCCCAGCATTTT | CSVSYGTDPNQPQHF | 15 | TRBD1 | . | TRBJ1-5 | TRBV29-1
TGCGCCAGCAGCCAAGTGTCAGGGGAGTACAATGAGCAGTTCTTC | CASSQVSGEYNEQFF | 15 | . | once | TRBJ2-1 | TRBV4-1
TGTGCCAGCAGCACCATGTCGAGCGGGAGGGCAGAGACCCAGTACTTC | CASSTMSSGRAETQYF | 16 | TRBD2 | . | TRBJ2-5 | TRBV7-6
TGCGCCAGCAGCCTCACCGGGACAGTAAAGAATGAGCAGTTCTTC | CASSLTGTVKNEQFF | 15 | TRBD1 | once | TRBJ2-1 | TRBV4-1
TGTGCCACTTCGGCGGGACAGGGGGACTACGAGCAGTACTTC | CATSAGQGDYEQYF | 14 | TRBD1 | . | TRBJ2-7 | TRBV10-3
TGCAGTCGAGGGCTTGGAGATACGCAGTATTTT | CSRGLGDTQYF | 11 | . | . | TRBJ2-3 | TRBV20-1
TGTGCCAGCAGCCAAGACAGCAGGGCATATGAGACCCAGTACTTC | CASSQDSRAYETQYF | 15 | . | . | TRBJ2-5 | TRBV3-1
TGTGCCTGGAGTGTGGCTAGACCAGCCAAAAACATTCAGTACTTC | CAWSVARPAKNIQYF | 15 | . | once | TRBJ2-4 | TRBV30
TGTGCCAGCAGCTTGGGTTTCGGTCCGTCCTACGAGCAGTACTTC | CASSLGFGPSYEQYF | 15 | . | . | TRBJ2-7 | TRBV5-4
TGTGCCACCAGTGGGTCTAGCGGGAGTGGCTACAATGAGCAGTTCTTC | CATSGSSGSGYNEQFF | 16 | TRBD2 | . | TRBJ2-1 | TRBV24-1
TGCAGTGCTAGAAAGCTAGCGGGAGTTAACGAGCAGTACTTC | CSARKLAGVNEQYF | 14 | TRBD2 | . | TRBJ2-7 | TRBV20-1
TGTGCCAGCAGTAATCCGGGACAGGTTGGAACCTTC | CASSNPGQVGTF | 12 | TRBD1 | once | TRBJ1-2 | TRBV2
TGTGCCACCGCCGCGGGCGGGGGTACCTACAATGAGCAGTTCTTC | CATAAGGGTYNEQFF | 15 | TRBD2 | . | TRBJ2-1 | TRBV24-1
TGTGCCAGCAGCCAAGACGGGAGGACAGTCTATGGCTACACCTTC | CASSQDGRTVYGYTF | 15 | . | once | TRBJ1-2 | TRBV3-1
TGTGCCAGCAGTCCACTTGGACAGAGTCCCGGGGAGCTGTTTTTT | CASSPLGQSPGELFF | 15 | . | . | TRBJ2-2 | TRBV12-3/TRBV12-4
TGTGCCAGCAGCCGAGCTTTCAGTGAAAAACTGTTTTTT | CASSRAFSEKLFF | 13 | . | . | TRBJ1-4 | TRBV11-2
TGTGCCAGCAGCCAAGACGAAGGGTTTCCCGGGGAGCTGTTTTTT | CASSQDEGFPGELFF | 15 | . | . | TRBJ2-2 | TRBV4-2
TGTGCCAGCAGTGTGCAGGGGCCGAACACTGAAGCTTTCTTT | CASSVQGPNTEAFF | 14 | . | once | TRBJ1-1 | TRBV2
TGTGCCACCAGTGTTACATTTCAATACTACGAGCAGTACTTC | CATSVTFQYYEQYF | 14 | . | once | TRBJ2-7 | TRBV24-1
TGTGCCTGCCGCGGACAGAGCACTGAAGCTTTCTTT | CACRGQSTEAFF | 12 | . | . | TRBJ1-1 | TRBV30
TGTGCCAGCTCAAATCCAGGGGGCCGGGAGACCCAGTACTTC | CASSNPGGRETQYF | 14 | TRBD1 | . | TRBJ2-5 | TRBV12-3/TRBV12-4
TGTGCCAGCAGTTTACAACAGGGGGCGTTACCCTACGAGCAGTACTTC | CASSLQQGALPYEQYF | 16 | TRBD1 | . | TRBJ2-7 | TRBV12-3/TRBV12-4
TGTGCCAGCAGCGAAGCGGGACAGATCGCCTACGAGCAGTACTTC | CASSEAGQIAYEQYF | 15 | . | . | TRBJ2-7 | TRBV28
TGCGCCAGCCACCCCGGCGGGGGGGGCTACAATGAGCAGTTCTTC | CASHPGGGGYNEQFF | 15 | TRBD2 | . | TRBJ2-1 | TRBV5-1